This T cell receptor (beta chain) was captured by sequencing in a study of cytomegalovirus exposure and HLA in healthy donors. Study-level results: Excluded: some indistinguishable V segments such as TRBV6-2 and TRBV6-3.

Both 60 Vbeta primers and 13 Jbeta primers went into the PCR. Sequenced by immunoSEQ multiplex PCR; TCRdb stores in-frame clones only, minus some. The sample yields fewer than 95,000 clones, 76% seen once. The length of the CDR3 is 13 residues. V dropped 5 bases and J dropped 1 base, with 8 bases sitting between them. Germline V gene data show CDR1 as MNHNS and CDR2 as SASEGT. For this clone: Antigen: not known.

The chain recombines TRBV6-1 with TRBJ1-1; D gene unclear. What was sequenced was PBMCs. The receptor was isolated from a man in his forties in good health and CMV-seronegative. This chain's CDR3 is CASSPQTNTEAFF. For the CDR3, the DNA is TGTGCCAGCAGTCCACAGACGAACACTGAAGCTTTCTTT.